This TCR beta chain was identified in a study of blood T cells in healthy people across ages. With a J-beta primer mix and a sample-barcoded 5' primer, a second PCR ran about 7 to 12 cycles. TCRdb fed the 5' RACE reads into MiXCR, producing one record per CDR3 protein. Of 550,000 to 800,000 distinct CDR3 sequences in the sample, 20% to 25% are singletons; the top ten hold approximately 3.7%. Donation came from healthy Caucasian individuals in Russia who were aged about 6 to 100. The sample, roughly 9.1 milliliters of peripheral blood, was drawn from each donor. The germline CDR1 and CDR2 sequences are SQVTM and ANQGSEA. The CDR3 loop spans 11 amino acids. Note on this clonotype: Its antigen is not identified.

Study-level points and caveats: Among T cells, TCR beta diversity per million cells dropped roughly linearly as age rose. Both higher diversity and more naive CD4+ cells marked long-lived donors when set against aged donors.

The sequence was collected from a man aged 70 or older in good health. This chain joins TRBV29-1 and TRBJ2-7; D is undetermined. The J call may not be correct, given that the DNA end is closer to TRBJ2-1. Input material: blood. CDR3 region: CSVATSAPQFF. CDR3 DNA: TGCAGCGTTGCAACCTCGGCACCGCAGTTCTTC.